This entry is about one T cell receptor beta chain. Its target is not known. This CDR3 comprises 15 residues. CDR1 GTSNPN and CDR2 SVGIG come from the germline V gene (reference sequence). With 0 bases removed from V and 7 bases from J, the gap between germline ends came to 16 bases. This sample was included in a study of beta chain features in type 1 diabetes. General observations from the study: Insertions at VDJ junctions were less frequent in type 1 diabetes patients. These patients also deleted more nucleotides at the same junctions.

Sequenced material consisted of expressed TCRB transcripts (all of the isolated RNA was reverse transcribed). Libraries were prepared by immunoSEQ multiplex PCR; TCRdb keeps only in-frame clonotypes and omits some of them. The top ten clones hold approximately 0.019% of a sample with approximately 380,000 clones, roughly 16% of them seen once. This sequence was found in a woman aged 18-29 years in good health. Sequences were obtained from naive CD4+ T cells from blood. The V call is TRBV30, the J call TRBJ2-1, with D possibly being TRBD1 (6 bases). Here the CDR3 reads CAWSVPKGVLNEQFF. CDR3 nucleotide sequence: TGTGCCTGGAGTGTGCCTAAGGGGGTTTTGAATGAGCAGTTCTTC.